The clone carrying this TCR beta chain was counted at least ten times. What it recognizes is unknown. The sample is drawn from a study of T cell repertoires in cytomegalovirus infection. For the study at large: CMV epitopes, recently identified HLA-C-restricted and well-studied HLA-B-restricted, were used. The public TCR beta signatures pointed to both CMV infection and matching HLA type.

Germline V gene sequence: CDR1 SGHVS, CDR2 FQNEAQ. V gave up 5 bases and J gave up 2 bases, with 17 bases separating them. This CDR3 has 16 amino acids. TCRdb processed the reads anew with MiXCR; each CDR3 protein has one entry. Among about 920,000 distinct CDR3 sequences, roughly 30% were seen once, and the ten largest hold around an eighth. This TCR derives from a human donor in good health (CMV status not recorded). Some clones in this sample may be carry-over from other donors' samples. This specimen consisted of cultured CD8+ T cells from PBMCs, obtained from culture after CMV antigen stimulation. The V and J genes are TRBV7-8 and TRBJ2-3, with D perhaps assigned TRBD1 or TRBD2 (5 bases each). The CDR3 nucleotides read TGTGCCAGCAGCCGCTCGCGGTCGGGGCCCACAGATACGCAGTATTTT. Translation: CASSRSRSGPTDTQYF.